This T cell receptor beta chain was sequenced during a study of CD8 T cells in Susac syndrome. The CDR3 spans 14 residues. Germline loops: CDR1 SGHRS, CDR2 YFSETQ. V lost 4 bases to trimming and J lost 3 bases, with 10 bases between them. The authors reverse transcribed about 0.45 to 1 ug RNA with random hexamers. TCRdb independently ran MiXCR on the immunoSEQ multiplex PCR reads; one entry per CDR3 protein. The sample shows 170,000 or so distinct CDR3 sequences, roughly 95% of them seen only once. From blood CD8+ and CD4+ T cells, the TCR beta chain was sequenced. The chain recombines TRBV5-1 with TRBJ1-4, with D unclear. The sample taken for sequencing was CD4+ T cells from PBMCs. The origin of this receptor is a human donor with Susac syndrome. The CDR3 spells CASSQDPANEKLFF. Written as DNA, the CDR3 is TGCGCCAGCAGCCAGGACCCTGCTAATGAAAAACTGTTTTTT.